Shown below are 8 T cell receptor beta chains from a single sample sequenced in a study of Ad26.COV2.S vaccination and SARS-CoV-2 variants. Specified treatment: 15 to 20 received Ad26.COV2.S at low or high dose, single or two shots; several received placebo; per-sample allocation not given. Following the first vaccine or placebo injection, samples were taken on day 63. Only in-frame clones appear in the TCRdb table, and some are missing; sequencing was by immunoSEQ multiplex PCR. The sample consists of hundreds of thousands of clones, around 90% of them appearing once. Sequencing was performed on peripheral blood, taken in a trial of Ad26.COV2.S vaccine versus placebo. These receptors all come from a person between 18 and 65 years old who received the Ad26.COV2.S COVID-19 vaccine or a placebo.

The genes are TRBV18 and TRBJ2-3; no reliable D call. Germline lookup yields CDR1 KGHSH and CDR2 LQKENI. There are 13 residues in the CDR3. V gave up 4 bases and J gave up 3 bases, with 8 bases separating them. The CDR3 DNA is TGTGCCAGCTCACAAAGGGAAACAGATACGCAGTATTTT. Residues: CASSQRETDTQYF.

CDR3 region: CASSFWFSGANVLTF. Written as DNA, the CDR3 is TGTGCCAGCAGTTTTTGGTTCTCTGGGGCCAACGTCCTGACTTTC. V usage is TRBV27 and J usage is TRBJ2-6; unclear D gene. Germline values: CDR1 MNHEY, CDR2 SMNVEV (reference sequence). The V gene lost 3 bases and the J gene lost 0 bases, with 6 bases spanning the gap. This CDR3 is built from 15 residues.

The chain uses TRBV18 and TRBJ2-5; perhaps TRBD2 as D (5 bases). Germline CDR1 is KGHSH and CDR2 is LQKENI. Trimming shortened V by 1 base and J by 5 bases, and 14 bases separated the two germline ends. This CDR3 region has 15 residues. The CDR3: CASSPLPADWETQYF. Here the CDR3 DNA reads TGTGCCAGCTCACCACTCCCTGCGGACTGGGAGACCCAGTACTTC.

The count of this clone is one. The chain couples TRBV7-2 to TRBJ1-2; tentatively, D is TRBD1 (5 bases). Trimming left V 5 bases short and J 4 bases short, with 11 bases between. The CDR3 contains 13 residues. The V gene's germline CDR1 is SGHTA and CDR2 FQGNSA. DNA of the CDR3: TGTGCCAGCAGCCCGGGGGGGGGCTATGGCTACACCTTC. Translating gives CASSPGGGYGYTF.

Only one count was recorded for this clone. The J gene is TRBJ2-2, the V gene TRBV29-1, with D possibly being TRBD2 (5 bases). CDR3 length: 13 amino acids. The germline CDR1 and CDR2 sequences are SQVTM and ANQGSEA. Trimming shortened V by 7 bases and J by 2 bases, and 11 bases separated the two germline ends. The CDR3 sequence: CSAGLTNTGELFF. CDR3 DNA: TGCAGCGCTGGACTGACCAACACCGGGGAGCTGTTTTTT.

The J gene is TRBJ2-7, the V gene TRBV29-1; D gene uncertain. Between the trimmed V and J ends, which lost 4 bases and 4 bases, there was a span of 8 bases. Germline-derived CDR1 and CDR2 are SQVTM and ANQGSEA. The CDR3 runs to 11 residues. CDR3 loop: CSVGRQYEQYF. In nucleotides, the CDR3 is TGCAGCGTTGGGCGCCAGTACGAGCAGTACTTC.

The chain carries TRBV4-2 and TRBJ2-2, with D maybe TRBD2 (6 bases). This CDR3 has 16 residues. V shed 3 bases and J shed 0 bases, with 11 bases lying between them. Looked up from germline, CDR1 is LGHNA and CDR2 is YNFKEQ. CDR3 residues: CASSQEGDANTGELFF. CDR3 bases: TGTGCCAGCAGCCAGGAGGGAGACGCGAACACCGGGGAGCTGTTTTTT.

The rearrangement links TRBV6-5 to TRBJ2-7; 13 positions agree with TRBD2. CDR1 MNHEY and CDR2 SVGAGI come from the germline V gene. V was pared by 10 bases and J by 6 bases, with 6 bases of the junction left unmatched. This CDR3 region has 13 residues. The CDR3 here is CATTSGRYVEQYF. CDR3 in DNA: TGTGCCACGACTAGCGGGAGGTACGTCGAGCAGTACTTC.